The clone carrying this T cell receptor beta chain was recorded once. Its target is unknown. Assay used: immunoSEQ multiplex PCR; TCRdb lists only in-frame clones, some missing. In the table there are fewer than 200,000 clones, more than 90% of which are singletons. These data are taken from a study of T cell responses to AZD1222 COVID-19 vaccine. Study in general: Both about-4-week and about-12-week second-dose recipients were combined. Overall study findings and caveats: Mapped onto spike, vaccine-associated CD4 TCRs spanned it and were dominant at 160-218 and 743-854. Baseline seropositivity characterized only six AZD1222 recipients. A mostly white British donor set with more females was recruited, and clonal diversity was possibly underestimated.

Germline-derived CDR1 and CDR2 are LNHNV and YYDKDF (reference sequence). CDR3 length: 14 amino acids. The V and J ends lost 0 bases and 4 bases respectively, with 9 bases between them. This chain uses TRBV15 with TRBJ1-2; D perhaps matches TRBD1 (5 bases). The source was peripheral blood, collected on day 0 of AZD1222 vaccination. The receptor was isolated from an adult in good health. The CDR3 DNA is TGTGCCACCAGCAGAGACAGGGCCAGCTATGGCTACACCTTC. It yields the protein CATSRDRASYGYTF. Combining the CDR3 with reference TRBV15 and TRBJ1-2 gives the whole variable domain DAMVIQNPRYQVTQFGKPVTLSCSQTLNHNVMYWYQQKSSQAPKLLFHYYDKDFNNEADTPDNFQSRRPNTSFCFLDIRSPGLGDTAMYLCATSRDRASYGYTFGSGTRLTVV.